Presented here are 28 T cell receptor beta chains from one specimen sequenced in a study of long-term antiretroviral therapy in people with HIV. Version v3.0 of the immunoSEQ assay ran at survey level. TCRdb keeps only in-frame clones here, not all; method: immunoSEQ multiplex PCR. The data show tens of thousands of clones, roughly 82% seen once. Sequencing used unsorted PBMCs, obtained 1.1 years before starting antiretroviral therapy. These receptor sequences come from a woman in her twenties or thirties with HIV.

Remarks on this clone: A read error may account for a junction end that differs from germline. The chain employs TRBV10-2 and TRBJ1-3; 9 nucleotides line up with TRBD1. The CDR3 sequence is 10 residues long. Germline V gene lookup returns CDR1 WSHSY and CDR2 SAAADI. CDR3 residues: CASGQGQLVF. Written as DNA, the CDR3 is TGCGCCAGCGGACAGGGGCAACTTGTTTTT.

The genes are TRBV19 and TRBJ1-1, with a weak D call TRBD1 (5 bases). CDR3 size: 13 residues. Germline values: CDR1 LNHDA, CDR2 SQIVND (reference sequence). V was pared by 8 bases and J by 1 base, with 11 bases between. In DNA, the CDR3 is TGTGCCAGTCGCGACAGAGAGAACACTGAAGCTTTCTTT. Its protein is CASRDRENTEAFF.

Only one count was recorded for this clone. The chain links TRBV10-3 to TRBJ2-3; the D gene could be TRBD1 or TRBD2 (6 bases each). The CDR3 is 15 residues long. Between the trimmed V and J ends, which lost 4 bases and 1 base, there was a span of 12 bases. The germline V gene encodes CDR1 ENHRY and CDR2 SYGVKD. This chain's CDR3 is CAISVGGQGTDTQYF. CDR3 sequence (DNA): TGTGCCATCAGTGTTGGGGGGCAGGGCACAGATACGCAGTATTTT.

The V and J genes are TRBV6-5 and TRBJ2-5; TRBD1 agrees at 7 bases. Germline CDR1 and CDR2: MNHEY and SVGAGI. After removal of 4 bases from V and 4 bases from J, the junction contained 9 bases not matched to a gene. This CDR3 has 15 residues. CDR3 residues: CASSWPRQGVETQYF. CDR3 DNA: TGTGCCAGCAGTTGGCCGAGGCAGGGGGTAGAGACCCAGTACTTC.

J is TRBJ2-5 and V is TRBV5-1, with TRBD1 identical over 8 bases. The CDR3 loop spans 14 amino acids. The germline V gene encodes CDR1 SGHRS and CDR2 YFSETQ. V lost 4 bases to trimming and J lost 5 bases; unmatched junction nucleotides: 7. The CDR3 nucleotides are TGCGCCAGCAGCCCAGGACAGGGATGGGAGACCCAGTACTTC. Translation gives CASSPGQGWETQYF. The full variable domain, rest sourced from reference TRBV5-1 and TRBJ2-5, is KAGVTQTPRYLIKTRGQQVTLSCSPISGHRSVSWYQQTPGQGLQFLFEYFSETQRNKGNFPGRFSGRQFSNSRSEMNVSTLELGDSALYLCASSPGQGWETQYFGPGTRLLVL.

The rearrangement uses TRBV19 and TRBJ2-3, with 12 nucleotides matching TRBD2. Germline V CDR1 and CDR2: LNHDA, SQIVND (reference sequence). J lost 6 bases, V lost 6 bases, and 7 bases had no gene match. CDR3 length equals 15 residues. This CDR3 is CASSPSGGAGDTQYF. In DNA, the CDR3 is TGTGCCAGTAGCCCTAGCGGGGGGGCCGGGGATACGCAGTATTTT.

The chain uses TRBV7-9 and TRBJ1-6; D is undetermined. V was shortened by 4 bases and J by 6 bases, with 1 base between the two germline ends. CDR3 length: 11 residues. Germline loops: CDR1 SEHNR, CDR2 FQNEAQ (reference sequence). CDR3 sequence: CASSSNSPLHF. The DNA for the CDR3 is TGTGCCAGCAGCTCTAATTCACCCCTCCACTTT.

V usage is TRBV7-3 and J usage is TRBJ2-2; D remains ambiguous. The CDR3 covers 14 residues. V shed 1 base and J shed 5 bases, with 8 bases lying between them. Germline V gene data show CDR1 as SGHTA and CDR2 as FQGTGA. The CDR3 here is CASSLRAVTGELFF. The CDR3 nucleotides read TGTGCCAGCAGCTTAAGAGCAGTTACCGGGGAGCTGTTTTTT.

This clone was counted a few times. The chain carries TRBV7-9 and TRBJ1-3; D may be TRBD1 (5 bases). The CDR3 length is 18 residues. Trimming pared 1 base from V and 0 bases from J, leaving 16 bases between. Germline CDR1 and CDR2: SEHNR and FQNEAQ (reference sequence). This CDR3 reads CASSLGRLGVPSGNTIYF. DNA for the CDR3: TGTGCCAGCAGCTTAGGGCGACTGGGGGTCCCCTCTGGAAACACCATATATTTT.

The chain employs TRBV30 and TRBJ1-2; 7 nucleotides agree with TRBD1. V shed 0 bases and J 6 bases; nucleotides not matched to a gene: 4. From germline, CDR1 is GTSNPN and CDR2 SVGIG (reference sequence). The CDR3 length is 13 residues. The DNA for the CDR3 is TGTGCCTGGAGTGTAGACAGGGCCCATGGCTACACCTTC. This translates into CAWSVDRAHGYTF. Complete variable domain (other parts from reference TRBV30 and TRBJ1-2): SQTIHQWPATLVQPVGSPLSLECTVEGTSNPNLYWYRQAAGRGLQLLFYSVGIGQISSEVPQNLSASRPQDRQFILSSKKLLLSDSGFYLCAWSVDRAHGYTFGSGTRLTVV.

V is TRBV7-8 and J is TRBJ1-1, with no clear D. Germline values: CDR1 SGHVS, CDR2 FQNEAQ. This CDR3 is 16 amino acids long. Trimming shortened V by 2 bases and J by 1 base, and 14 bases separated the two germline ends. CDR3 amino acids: CASSLNWKGSNTEAFF. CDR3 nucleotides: TGTGCCAGCAGCTTAAATTGGAAGGGTTCGAACACTGAAGCTTTCTTT. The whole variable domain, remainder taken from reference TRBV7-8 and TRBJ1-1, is GAGVSQSPRYKVAKRGQDVALRCDPISGHVSLFWYQQALGQGPEFLTYFQNEAQLDKSGLPSDRFFAERPEGSVSTLKIQRTQQEDSAVYLCASSLNWKGSNTEAFFGQGTRLTVV.

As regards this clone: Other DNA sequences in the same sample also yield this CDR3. The CDR3, as DNA: TGCGCCAGCAGCTGGGGTGGCACTGAAGCTTTCTTT. Protein product: CASSWGGTEAFF. The chain uses TRBV5-1 and TRBJ1-1, with D hard to call. The V gene lost 3 bases and the J gene lost 4 bases, with 7 bases spanning the gap. The germline V gene has CDR1 SGHRS and CDR2 YFSETQ. This CDR3 comprises 12 residues.

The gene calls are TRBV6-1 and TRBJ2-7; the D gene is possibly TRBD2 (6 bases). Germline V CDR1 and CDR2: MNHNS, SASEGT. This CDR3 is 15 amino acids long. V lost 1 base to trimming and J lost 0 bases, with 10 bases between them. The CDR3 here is CASSEGRDSSYEQYF. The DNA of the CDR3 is TGTGCCAGCAGTGAAGGGAGGGACTCCTCCTACGAGCAGTACTTC.

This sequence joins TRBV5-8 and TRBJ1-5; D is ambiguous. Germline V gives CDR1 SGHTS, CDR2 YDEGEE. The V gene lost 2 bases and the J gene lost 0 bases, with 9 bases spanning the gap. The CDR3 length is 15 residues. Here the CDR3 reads CASSFLGNSNQPQHF. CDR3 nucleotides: TGTGCCAGCAGCTTCCTCGGGAATAGCAATCAGCCCCAGCATTTT.

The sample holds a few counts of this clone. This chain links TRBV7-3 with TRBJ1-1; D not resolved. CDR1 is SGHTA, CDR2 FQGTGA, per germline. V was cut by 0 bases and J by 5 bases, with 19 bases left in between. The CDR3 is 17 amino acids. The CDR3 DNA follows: TGTGCCAGCAGCTTAACGCCCTTACGTGAAAGGGAGACTGAAGCTTTCTTT. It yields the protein CASSLTPLRERETEAFF.

CDR3 in DNA: TGTGCCAGCAGCCAAGATAGTCTTGAGACGGGCTACACCTTC. Protein sequence: CASSQDSLETGYTF. The chain employs TRBV4-2 and TRBJ1-2; no reliable D call. The V gene's germline CDR1 is LGHNA and CDR2 YNFKEQ. The CDR3 length is 14 residues. V lost 0 bases to trimming and J lost 8 bases, with 13 bases between them.

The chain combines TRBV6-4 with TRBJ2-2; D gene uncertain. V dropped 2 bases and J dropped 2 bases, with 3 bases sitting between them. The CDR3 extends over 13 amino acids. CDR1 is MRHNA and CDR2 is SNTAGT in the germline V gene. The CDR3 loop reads CASSDTNTGELFF. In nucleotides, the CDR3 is TGTGCCAGCAGTGACACCAACACCGGGGAGCTGTTTTTT.

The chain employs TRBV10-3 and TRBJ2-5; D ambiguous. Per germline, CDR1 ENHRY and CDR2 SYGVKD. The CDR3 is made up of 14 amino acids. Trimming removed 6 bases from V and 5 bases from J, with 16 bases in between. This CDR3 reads CAIRDGSLGETQYF. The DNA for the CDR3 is TGTGCCATCAGGGATGGATCCTTAGGGGAGACCCAGTACTTC.

The CDR3 region is CASSPPAGGYNEQFF. The CDR3, as DNA: TGTGCCAGCTCACCACCTGCGGGGGGCTACAATGAGCAGTTCTTC. V is TRBV18 and J is TRBJ2-1; 8 bases agree with TRBD2. V gave up 0 bases and J gave up 3 bases; unmatched junction bases: 1. This CDR3 has 15 residues. The germline V gene has CDR1 KGHSH and CDR2 LQKENI.

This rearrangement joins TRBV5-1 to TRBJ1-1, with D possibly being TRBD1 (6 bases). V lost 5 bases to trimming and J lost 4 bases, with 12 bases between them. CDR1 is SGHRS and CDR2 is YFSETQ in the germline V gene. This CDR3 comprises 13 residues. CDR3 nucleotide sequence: TGCGCCAGCAGAGCGACAGGACGCACTGAAGCTTTCTTT. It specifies CASRATGRTEAFF.

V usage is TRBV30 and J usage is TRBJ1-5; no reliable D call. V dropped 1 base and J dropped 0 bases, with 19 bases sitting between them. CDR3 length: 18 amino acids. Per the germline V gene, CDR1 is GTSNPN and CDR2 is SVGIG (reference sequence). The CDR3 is CAWSAKDGNLYSNQPQHF. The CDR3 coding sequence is TGTGCCTGGAGTGCAAAGGACGGCAACCTTTATAGCAATCAGCCCCAGCATTTT.

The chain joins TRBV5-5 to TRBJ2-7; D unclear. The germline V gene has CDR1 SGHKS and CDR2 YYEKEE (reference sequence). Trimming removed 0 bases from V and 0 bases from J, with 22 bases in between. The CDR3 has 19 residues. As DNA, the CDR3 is TGTGCCAGCAGCTTGGCCACTGCGAAAACAGCGAGAAGCTCCTACGAGCAGTACGTC. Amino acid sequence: CASSLATAKTARSSYEQYV.

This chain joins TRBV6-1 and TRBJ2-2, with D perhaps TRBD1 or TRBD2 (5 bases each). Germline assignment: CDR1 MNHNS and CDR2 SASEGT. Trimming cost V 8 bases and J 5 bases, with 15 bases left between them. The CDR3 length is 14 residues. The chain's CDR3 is CASCRDPLTGELFF. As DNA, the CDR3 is TGTGCCAGCTGCCGGGACCCACTTACCGGGGAGCTGTTTTTT.

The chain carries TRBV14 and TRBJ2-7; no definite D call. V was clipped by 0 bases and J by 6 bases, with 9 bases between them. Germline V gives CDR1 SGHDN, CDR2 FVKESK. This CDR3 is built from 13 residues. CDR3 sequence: CASSQEWVGEQYV. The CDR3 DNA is TGTGCCAGCAGCCAAGAATGGGTTGGCGAGCAGTACGTC.

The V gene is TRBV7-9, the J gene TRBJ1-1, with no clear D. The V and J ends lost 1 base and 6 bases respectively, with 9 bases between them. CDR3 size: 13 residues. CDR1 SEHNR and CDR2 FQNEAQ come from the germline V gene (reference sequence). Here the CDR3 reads CASSLGQAPEAFF. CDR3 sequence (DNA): TGTGCCAGCAGCTTAGGTCAGGCACCTGAAGCTTTCTTT.

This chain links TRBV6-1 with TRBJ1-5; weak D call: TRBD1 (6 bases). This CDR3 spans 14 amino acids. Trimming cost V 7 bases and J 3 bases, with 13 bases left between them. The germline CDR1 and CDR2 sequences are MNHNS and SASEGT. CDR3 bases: TGTGCCAGCATGAGGGGGGGCCTCAATCAGCCCCAGCATTTT. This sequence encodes CASMRGGLNQPQHF.

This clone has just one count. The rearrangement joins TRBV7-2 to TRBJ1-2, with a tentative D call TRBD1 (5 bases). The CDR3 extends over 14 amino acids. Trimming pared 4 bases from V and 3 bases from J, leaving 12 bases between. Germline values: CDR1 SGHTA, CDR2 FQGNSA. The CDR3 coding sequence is TGTGCCAGCAGCTCCCGGGACGGATACTATGGCTACACCTTC. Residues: CASSSRDGYYGYTF. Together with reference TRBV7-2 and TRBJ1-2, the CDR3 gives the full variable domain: GAGVSQSPSNKVTEKGKDVELRCDPISGHTALYWYRQSLGQGLEFLIYFQGNSAPDKSGLPSDRFSAERTGGSVSTLTIQRTQQEDSAVYLCASSSRDGYYGYTFGSGTRLTVV.

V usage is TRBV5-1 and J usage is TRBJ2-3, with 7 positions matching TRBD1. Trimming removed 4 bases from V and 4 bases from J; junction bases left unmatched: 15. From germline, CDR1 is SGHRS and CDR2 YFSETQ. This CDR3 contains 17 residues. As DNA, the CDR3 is TGCGCCAGCAGCCCACGGACCGGGACAGACTCCGCAGATACGCAGTATTTT. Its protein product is CASSPRTGTDSADTQYF.